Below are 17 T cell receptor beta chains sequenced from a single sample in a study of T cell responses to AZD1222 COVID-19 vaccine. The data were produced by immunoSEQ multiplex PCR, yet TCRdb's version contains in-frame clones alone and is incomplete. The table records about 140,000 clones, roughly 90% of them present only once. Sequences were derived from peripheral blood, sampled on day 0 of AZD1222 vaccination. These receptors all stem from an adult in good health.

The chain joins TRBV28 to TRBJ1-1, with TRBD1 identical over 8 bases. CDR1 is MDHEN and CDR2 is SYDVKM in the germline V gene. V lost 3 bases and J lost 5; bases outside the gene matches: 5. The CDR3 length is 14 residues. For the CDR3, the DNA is TGTGCCAGCAGTTTTCCAGGGGGCGGGACTGAAGCTTTCTTT. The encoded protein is CASSFPGGGTEAFF.

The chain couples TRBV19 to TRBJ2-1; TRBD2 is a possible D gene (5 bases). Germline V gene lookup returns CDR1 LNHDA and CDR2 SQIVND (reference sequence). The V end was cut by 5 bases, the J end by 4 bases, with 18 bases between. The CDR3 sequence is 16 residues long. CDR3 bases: TGTGCCAGTAGTGCGTATGGGGAGACGGGATACAATGAGCAGTTCTTC. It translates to CASSAYGETGYNEQFF.

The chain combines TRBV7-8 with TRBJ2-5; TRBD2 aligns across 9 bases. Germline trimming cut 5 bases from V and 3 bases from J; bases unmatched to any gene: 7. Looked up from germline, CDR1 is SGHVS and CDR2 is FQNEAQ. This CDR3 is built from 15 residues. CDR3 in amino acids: CASSPRLADKETQYF. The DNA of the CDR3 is TGTGCCAGCAGCCCGCGACTAGCGGATAAAGAGACCCAGTACTTC.

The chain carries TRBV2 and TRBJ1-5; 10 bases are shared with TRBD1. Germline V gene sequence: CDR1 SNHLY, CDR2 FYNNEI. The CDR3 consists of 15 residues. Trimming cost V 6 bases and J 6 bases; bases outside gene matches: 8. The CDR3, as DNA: TGTGCCAGCAGGAGGGACAGGGGTCAGGGTCAGCCCCAGCATTTT. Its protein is CASRRDRGQGQPQHF.

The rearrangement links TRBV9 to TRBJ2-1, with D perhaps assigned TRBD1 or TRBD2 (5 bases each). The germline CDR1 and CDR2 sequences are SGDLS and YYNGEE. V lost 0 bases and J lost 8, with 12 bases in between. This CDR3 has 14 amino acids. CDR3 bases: TGTGCCAGCAGCGTAGCTCCGGGGCGCGATGAGCAGTTCTTC. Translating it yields CASSVAPGRDEQFF.

The CDR3 coding sequence is TGTGCCAGCAGTTTGTCTCAGGGTTGGGGCTACACCTTC. Translated, it gives CASSLSQGWGYTF. The chain couples TRBV28 to TRBJ1-2; maybe TRBD1 (5 bases). This CDR3 has 13 residues. With 3 bases removed from V and 8 bases from J, the gap between germline ends came to 13 bases. The germline V gene encodes CDR1 MDHEN and CDR2 SYDVKM.

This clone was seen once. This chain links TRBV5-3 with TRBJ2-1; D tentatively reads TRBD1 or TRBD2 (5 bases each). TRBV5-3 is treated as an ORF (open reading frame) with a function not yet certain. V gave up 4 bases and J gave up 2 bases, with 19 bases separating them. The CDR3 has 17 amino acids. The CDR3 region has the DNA TGTGCCAGAAGCCCCGCTTGGAAGCGGACACCCTACAATGAGCAGTTCTTC. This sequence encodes CARSPAWKRTPYNEQFF.

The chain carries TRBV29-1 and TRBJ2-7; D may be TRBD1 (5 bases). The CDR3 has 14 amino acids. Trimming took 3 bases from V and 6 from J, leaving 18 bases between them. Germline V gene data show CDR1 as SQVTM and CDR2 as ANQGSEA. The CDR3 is CSVEVITMGPEQYF. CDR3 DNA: TGCAGCGTTGAGGTTATCACGATGGGGCCCGAGCAGTACTTC.

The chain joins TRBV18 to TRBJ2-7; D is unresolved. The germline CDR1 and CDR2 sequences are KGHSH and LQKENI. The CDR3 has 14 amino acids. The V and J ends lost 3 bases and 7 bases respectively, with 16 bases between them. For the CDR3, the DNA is TGTGCCAGCTCACCCCTCGGTCCGGAATCGGAGCAGTACTTC. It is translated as CASSPLGPESEQYF.

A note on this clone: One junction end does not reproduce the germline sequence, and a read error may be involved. In nucleotides, the CDR3 is TGTGCCAGCAAGGAAGGGGGGATAGAGATATTC. Translating gives CASKEGGIEIF. V usage is TRBV6-6 and J usage is TRBJ2-7, with D perhaps assigned TRBD1 or TRBD2 (6 bases each). CDR1 MNHNY and CDR2 SVGAGI come from the germline V gene (reference sequence). This CDR3 contains 11 residues.

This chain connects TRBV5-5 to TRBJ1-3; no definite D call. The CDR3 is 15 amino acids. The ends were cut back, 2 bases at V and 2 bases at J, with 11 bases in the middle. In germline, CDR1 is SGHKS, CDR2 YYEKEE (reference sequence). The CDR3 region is CASSFYSVPGNTIYF. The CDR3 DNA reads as TGTGCCAGCAGCTTCTATTCGGTTCCTGGAAACACCATATATTTT.

CDR3 coding DNA: TGTGCCAGCAGCCCTGGACAGGGGCCCTACGAGCAGTACTTC. Translating it yields CASSPGQGPYEQYF. This chain joins TRBV11-2 and TRBJ2-7, with 9 bases lining up with TRBD1. The V gene end was trimmed by 5 bases and the J gene end by 2 bases; junction bases not matched to a gene: 4. Germline V gives CDR1 SGHAT, CDR2 FQNNGV. The CDR3 covers 14 residues.

CDR3 bases: TGCGCCAGCAGCCATACTCTTATAACAGGGGGAAGCAATCAGCCCCAGCATTTT. Amino acids: CASSHTLITGGSNQPQHF. The rearrangement joins TRBV4-1 to TRBJ1-5; 8 nucleotides agree with TRBD1. The CDR3 extends over 18 amino acids. The germline V gene encodes CDR1 MGHRA and CDR2 YSYEKL. With 3 bases clipped from V and 1 base from J, the junction kept 11 bases outside the gene matches.

This chain's CDR3 is CASSLALGQFYEQYF. For the CDR3, the DNA is TGTGCCAGCAGCTTAGCCCTAGGACAGTTCTACGAGCAGTACTTC. This chain links TRBV11-2 with TRBJ2-7, with TRBD1 as a possible D gene (6 bases). The CDR3 is 15 amino acids. The V gene lost 1 base and the J gene lost 3 bases, with 13 bases spanning the gap. The germline gives CDR1 SGHAT, CDR2 FQNNGV.

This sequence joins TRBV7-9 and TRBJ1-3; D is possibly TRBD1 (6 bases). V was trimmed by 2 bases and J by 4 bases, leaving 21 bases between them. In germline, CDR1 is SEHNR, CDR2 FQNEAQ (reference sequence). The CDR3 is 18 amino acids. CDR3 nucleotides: TGTGCCAGCAGCTTAAGATCCCCGACAGGCTTGGCAGGAAACACCATATATTTT. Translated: CASSLRSPTGLAGNTIYF.

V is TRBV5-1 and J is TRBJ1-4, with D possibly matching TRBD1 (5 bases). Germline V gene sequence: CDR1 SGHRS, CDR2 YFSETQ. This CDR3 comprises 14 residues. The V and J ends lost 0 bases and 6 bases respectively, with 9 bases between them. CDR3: CASSLETADEKLFF. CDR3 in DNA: TGCGCCAGCAGCTTGGAGACAGCGGATGAAAAACTGTTTTTT. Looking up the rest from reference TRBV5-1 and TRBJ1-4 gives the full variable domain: KAGVTQTPRYLIKTRGQQVTLSCSPISGHRSVSWYQQTPGQGLQFLFEYFSETQRNKGNFPGRFSGRQFSNSRSEMNVSTLELGDSALYLCASSLETADEKLFFGSGTQLSVL.

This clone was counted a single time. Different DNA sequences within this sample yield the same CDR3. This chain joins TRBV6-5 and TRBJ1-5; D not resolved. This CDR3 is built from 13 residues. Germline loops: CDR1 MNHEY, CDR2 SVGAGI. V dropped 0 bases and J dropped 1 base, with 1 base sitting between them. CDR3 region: CASSYSSNQPQHF. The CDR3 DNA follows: TGTGCCAGCAGTTACTCCAGCAATCAGCCCCAGCATTTT.